A single sample is the source of the 7 T cell receptor beta chains below, sequenced in a study of early T cells in non-severe SARS-CoV-2 infection. TCRdb fed the 5' RACE reads into MiXCR, producing one record per CDR3 protein. The sample records just over 95,000 distinct CDR3 sequences, 11% being singletons. The sample comprised whole blood. These receptor sequences come from an adult who was a healthcare worker with PCR-confirmed SARS-CoV-2 infection or an uninfected control (not recorded which).

V is TRBV3-1 and J is TRBJ2-3; D may be TRBD1 (6 bases). V lost 2 bases, J lost 2 bases, and 14 bases lay in between. Germline assignment: CDR1 LGHDT and CDR2 YNNKEL (reference sequence). The CDR3 contains 16 residues. The chain's CDR3 is CASSQPYRDPTDTQYF. The CDR3 nucleotides read TGTGCCAGCAGCCAACCTTACAGGGACCCCACAGATACGCAGTATTTT.

Comments on this clonotype: An end of the junction does not agree with germline; a read error may underlie this. The rearrangement joins TRBV7-3 to TRBJ1-2; D not certain. CDR1 is SGHTA, CDR2 FQGTGA, per germline. This CDR3 contains 14 residues. The CDR3: CASSPNTVGDGHTF. The CDR3 bases are TGTGCCAGCAGCCCAAATACGGTTGGGGATGGCCACACCTTC.

This clonotype turned up a few times. V is TRBV13 and J is TRBJ1-1; the D is unclear. This CDR3 is built from 13 residues. The germline V gene encodes CDR1 PRHDT and CDR2 FYEKMQ (reference sequence). V dropped 0 bases and J dropped 6 bases, with 8 bases sitting between them. The DNA for the CDR3 is TGTGCCAGCAGCTTAGGCGGTCTTCCTGAAGCTTTCTTT. Encoded protein: CASSLGGLPEAFF.

This clonotype has a handful of counts. In nucleotides, the CDR3 is TGTGCCAGCAGCTCCCCCCGAGGGAGCTCCTATAATTCACCCCTCCACTTT. This gives the protein CASSSPRGSSYNSPLHF. The chain combines TRBV7-9 with TRBJ1-6; the D is unclear. Germline CDR1 reads SEHNR; CDR2 reads FQNEAQ (reference sequence). The CDR3 covers 17 residues. Trimming removed 4 bases at V and 0 bases at J, with 13 bases between. The variable domain in full, with the rest retrieved from reference TRBV7-9 and TRBJ1-6, is DTGVSQNPRHKITKRGQNVTFRCDPISEHNRLYWYRQTLGQGPEFLTYFQNEAQLEKSRLLSDRFSAERPKGSFSTLEIQRTEQGDSAMYLCASSSPRGSSYNSPLHFGNGTRLTVT.

This clonotype was seen a few times. The rearrangement uses TRBV29-1 and TRBJ2-7; a possible D gene is TRBD2 (6 bases). Germline CDR1 reads SQVTM; CDR2 reads ANQGSEA. V shed 4 bases and J shed 3 bases, with 19 bases lying between them. The CDR3 length is 15 residues. CDR3 coding DNA: TGCAGCGTTGGAGTTGGGCAGGGAGGTATCTACGAGCAGTACTTC. Amino acid sequence: CSVGVGQGGIYEQYF.

This clonotype was seen only a few times. The chain employs TRBV27 and TRBJ1-4; 7 nucleotides match TRBD1. This CDR3 is built from 16 residues. V lost 0 bases, J lost 6 bases, and 7 bases stayed unmatched. CDR1 and CDR2 (germline): MNHEY, SMNVEV (reference sequence). This chain's CDR3 is CASSLSTGVDHEKLFF. The CDR3 nucleotides are TGTGCCAGCAGTTTATCCACAGGGGTCGACCATGAAAAACTGTTTTTT.

The V and J genes are TRBV29-1 and TRBJ2-3, with 9 bases aligning to TRBD1. The CDR3 has 13 amino acids. Germline V lookup: CDR1 SQVTM, CDR2 ANQGSEA. In nucleotides, the CDR3 is TGCAGTGGGACGGGACAGGGAACAGATACGCAGTATTTT. Translated, it gives CSGTGQGTDTQYF.